Listed here are 21 T cell receptor beta chains from one sample, sequenced in a study of T cells after yellow fever vaccination. One entry per CDR3 protein, called by TCRdb with MiXCR from the 5' RACE reads. The sample lists 450,000 to 550,000 distinct CDR3 sequences; around a fifth were seen once. Specimen: PBMCs, collected about 20 days after the first yellow fever vaccination. These receptors all come from a man younger than 30 who received the YFV17D yellow fever vaccine.

V gene TRBV2 combines with J gene TRBJ1-5; 11 positions match TRBD1. In germline, CDR1 is SNHLY, CDR2 FYNNEI. J gave up 8 bases and V 3 bases, and 15 bases lay outside the gene matches. The CDR3 loop spans 18 amino acids. For the CDR3, the DNA is TGTGCCAGCAGTGATATAGATAGTCGGACAGGGGGCCTAGAGCCCCAGCATTTT. Residues: CASSDIDSRTGGLEPQHF.

This clonotype occurred a few times. The J gene is TRBJ2-7, the V gene TRBV28; 7 bases line up with TRBD1. With 5 bases clipped from V and 7 bases from J, the junction kept 11 bases outside the gene matches. This CDR3 has 14 residues. Germline V lookup: CDR1 MDHEN, CDR2 SYDVKM. CDR3 DNA sequence: TGTGCCAGCAGTGTTGACAGGGAAAGAGGGGAGCAGTACGTC. This codes for CASSVDRERGEQYV.

This clonotype was picked up a small number of times. This sequence joins TRBV4-1 and TRBJ1-2; D not certain. The V gene lost 0 bases and the J gene lost 4 bases, with 15 bases spanning the gap. Per germline, CDR1 MGHRA and CDR2 YSYEKL. The CDR3 is 16 residues long. The CDR3 here is CASSQDRARYSYGYTF. CDR3 in DNA: TGCGCCAGCAGCCAAGATCGAGCGAGGTATAGCTATGGCTACACCTTC.

In its sample, this clonotype was seen a few times. V and J are TRBV11-2 and TRBJ2-5; D remains unclear. V lost 7 bases and J lost 1, with 10 bases in between. Germline-derived CDR1 and CDR2 are SGHAT and FQNNGV. The CDR3 contains 13 residues. In DNA form, the CDR3 reads TGTGCCAGCAACCAGGACCGCCAAGAGACCCAGTACTTC. As protein: CASNQDRQETQYF.

This clonotype was picked up a small number of times. V is TRBV29-1 and J is TRBJ1-1; D is uncertain. This CDR3 has 11 residues. Per the germline V gene, CDR1 is SQVTM and CDR2 is ANQGSEA. Trimming took 7 bases from V and 0 from J, leaving 6 bases between them. The CDR3 DNA sequence: TGCAGCGGCCGGGTGAACACTGAAGCTTTCTTT. Translating it yields CSGRVNTEAFF.

At least ten counts were recorded for this clonotype. This chain joins TRBV7-9 and TRBJ1-6, with a possible D match to TRBD1 (5 bases). CDR3 length equals 17 residues. Trimming stripped 5 bases from V and 0 bases from J, with 14 bases between. The germline V gene has CDR1 SEHNR and CDR2 FQNEAQ (reference sequence). Here the CDR3 reads CASSRPMGTSYNSPLHF. CDR3 nucleotide sequence: TGTGCCAGCAGCCGTCCGATGGGGACCTCCTATAATTCACCCCTCCACTTT.

V usage is TRBV14 and J usage is TRBJ1-4, with D possibly being TRBD1 (5 bases). The V end lost 0 bases, the J end lost 8 bases, and 25 bases lay between the germline ends. This CDR3 region has 19 residues. Germline CDR1 reads SGHDN; CDR2 reads FVKESK. In DNA form, the CDR3 reads TGTGCCAGCAGCCAAGATCCCGTCGTAACAGGCCCTAGAGGGGAAAAACTGTTTTTT. Its protein is CASSQDPVVTGPRGEKLFF.

This chain links TRBV3-1 with TRBJ1-6, with 7 bases identical to TRBD1. V was clipped by 8 bases and J by 3 bases; unmatched bases: 7. The CDR3 has 15 amino acids. The germline gives CDR1 LGHDT, CDR2 YNNKEL (reference sequence). CDR3 residues: CASRDSQGYNSPLHF. The CDR3 region has the DNA TGTGCCAGCCGGGACAGCCAGGGCTATAATTCACCCCTCCACTTT.

The chain is built from TRBV20-1 and TRBJ2-7; D is unresolved. The V gene lost 3 bases and the J gene lost 5 bases, with 14 bases spanning the gap. Germline V lookup: CDR1 DFQATT, CDR2 SNEGSKA (reference sequence). CDR3 length: 13 amino acids. CDR3 protein: CSASDPLIHEQYF. CDR3 coding DNA: TGCAGTGCTAGCGACCCCCTGATCCACGAGCAGTACTTC.

There are a few counts of this clonotype. The rearrangement joins TRBV6-5 to TRBJ2-5, with D unresolved. The CDR3 loop spans 14 amino acids. Between the trimmed V and J ends, which lost 0 bases and 4 bases, there was a span of 9 bases. The germline gives CDR1 MNHEY, CDR2 SVGAGI. The chain's CDR3 is CASSYSRGGETQYF. As DNA, the CDR3 is TGTGCCAGCAGTTACTCGAGAGGTGGAGAGACCCAGTACTTC.

This clonotype was recorded once. The chain recombines TRBV11-2 with TRBJ2-2; 10 bases match TRBD1. V dropped 3 bases and J dropped 6; count of bases not matched to a gene: 10. This CDR3 is built from 17 residues. Germline CDR1 SGHAT, CDR2 FQNNGV. The DNA of the CDR3 is TGTGCCAGCAGCTTCTCTCTTGGACAGGGGGTCTCCGGGGAGCTGTTTTTT. This gives the protein CASSFSLGQGVSGELFF.

This clonotype is deemed medium-sized. The chain has TRBV7-8 and TRBJ2-7, with 9 positions matching TRBD1. This CDR3 contains 16 residues. Trimming at V came to 3 bases and at J to 3 bases, leaving 9 bases not matched to a gene. Germline values: CDR1 SGHVS, CDR2 FQNEAQ. CDR3 amino acids: CASSLSSGTGNYEQYF. The CDR3, as DNA: TGTGCCAGCAGCTTGAGCTCCGGGACAGGGAACTACGAGCAGTACTTC.

A few counts support this clonotype. J is TRBJ2-3 and V is TRBV20-1; the match to TRBD2 covers 9 bases. Germline-derived CDR1 and CDR2 are DFQATT and SNEGSKA (reference sequence). The CDR3 loop spans 13 amino acids. Trimming cost V 7 bases and J 5 bases; bases outside gene matches: 7. The CDR3 reads CSVRGGAGDTQYF. The CDR3 DNA follows: TGCAGTGTCCGCGGGGGGGCGGGAGATACGCAGTATTTT.

The sample holds many counts of this clonotype. The chain combines TRBV5-1 with TRBJ1-2; 7 bases match TRBD1. Per germline, CDR1 SGHRS and CDR2 YFSETQ. This CDR3 spans 16 amino acids. The junction had 9 bases not matched to a gene; V was cut back by 0 bases and J by 4 bases. This chain's CDR3 is CASSLGGGTVGYGYTF. The CDR3 nucleotides read TGCGCCAGCAGCTTGGGAGGCGGGACAGTCGGCTATGGCTACACCTTC.

This clonotype was detected only a few times. CDR3 sequence: CASSREGPYSDTQYF. In nucleotides, the CDR3 is TGCGCCAGCAGCAGAGAGGGGCCCTACTCAGATACGCAGTATTTT. V is TRBV4-3 and J is TRBJ2-3; D is possibly TRBD1 or TRBD2 (5 bases each). CDR1 LGHNA and CDR2 YSLEER come from the germline V gene. The CDR3 is made up of 15 amino acids. Trimming took off 5 bases at V and 4 bases at J, with 16 bases between the two ends.

This rearrangement joins TRBV19 to TRBJ2-3, with D hard to call. The CDR3 runs to 14 residues. Trimming took 7 bases from V and 5 from J, leaving 16 bases between them. Germline V gene lookup returns CDR1 LNHDA and CDR2 SQIVND (reference sequence). The CDR3 region is CASTRSAEGDTQYF. The CDR3 coding sequence is TGTGCCAGTACGCGCTCCGCAGAAGGAGATACGCAGTATTTT.

V is TRBV2 and J is TRBJ2-1; TRBD2 aligns across 8 bases. CDR1 is SNHLY and CDR2 is FYNNEI in the germline V gene. CDR3 size: 16 residues. The J segment lost 6 bases and the V segment lost 6 bases, leaving 13 bases of the junction unmatched. The CDR3 sequence is CASSNRRGAGINEQFF. The DNA of the CDR3 is TGTGCCAGCAGCAACAGGCGGGGGGCCGGAATCAATGAGCAGTTCTTC.

The V gene is TRBV10-3, the J gene TRBJ2-1; TRBD1 agrees at 8 bases. This CDR3 contains 12 residues. With 7 bases clipped from V and 7 bases from J, the junction kept 3 bases outside the gene matches. Germline CDR1 and CDR2: ENHRY and SYGVKD. The CDR3 bases are TGTGCCATCACGGACAGGGCTAATGAGCAGTTCTTC. Amino acid sequence: CAITDRANEQFF.

This clonotype has ten or more counts. The chain combines TRBV6-5 with TRBJ2-7, with TRBD2 as a possible D gene (5 bases). In germline, CDR1 is MNHEY, CDR2 SVGAGI. Deletions cut 5 bases from V and 0 bases from J, with 11 bases between. This CDR3 has 14 amino acids. CDR3: CASSNGESSYEQYF. CDR3 in DNA: TGTGCCAGCAGTAACGGGGAGAGCTCCTACGAGCAGTACTTC.

This clonotype was seen a few times. This rearrangement joins TRBV6-2 or TRBV6-3 to TRBJ2-7, with 10 bases matching TRBD1. Germline CDR1 is MNHEY and CDR2 is SVGEGT. The CDR3 is 15 amino acids. After removal of 6 bases from V and 4 bases from J, the junction contained 9 bases not matched to a gene. The CDR3 protein is CASRRTGTGAYEQYV. CDR3 coding DNA: TGTGCCAGCAGACGAACCGGGACAGGGGCGTACGAGCAGTACGTC.

This clonotype occurred a few times. The CDR3 DNA is TGTGCACACACCCGTCGGCACAATGAGCAGTTCTTC. This translates into CAHTRRHNEQFF. This rearrangement joins TRBV30 to TRBJ2-1, with D hard to call. Germline assignment: CDR1 GTSNPN and CDR2 SVGIG (reference sequence). This CDR3 has 12 residues.